This T cell receptor (beta chain) is from a study of CD8 T cells in ankylosing spondylitis. There are many counts of this clonotype. Its target is not known. MiXCR, run by TCRdb on the 5' RACE reads, gives a single entry per CDR3 protein. Here the sample spans 200,000 to 300,000 distinct CDR3 sequences, 10% to 13% being singletons. Findings and limits, study-wide: A TCR beta motif of 7 to 9 highly homologous variants seemed to mark ankylosing spondylitis blood. A CD8+ phenotype characterized the disease-linked clones, which were relatively rare in peripheral blood. Researchers reportedly found disease-linked clones significantly enriched in matched ankylosing spondylitis synovial fluid.

The receptor's source is a male donor with ankylosing spondylitis or in good health (not recorded which). The material sequenced was blood, either unsorted or a sorted T cell fraction (not recorded which).

The CDR3 sequence: CASSFSDRNTEAFF. The CDR3 coding sequence is TGTGCCAGCAGTTTCTCGGACAGAAACACTGAAGCTTTCTTT. V and J are TRBV6-5 and TRBJ1-1; TRBD1 might be the D (6 bases). The CDR3 extends over 14 amino acids. V dropped 4 bases and J dropped 2 bases, with 11 bases sitting between them. The germline gives CDR1 MNHEY, CDR2 SVGAGI.